This T cell receptor (beta chain) was found in a study of neurological immune-mediated disorders. This clonotype came up many times. Trimming stripped 2 bases from V and 4 bases from J, with 10 bases between. The germline gives CDR1 LGHNA, CDR2 YNFKEQ. This CDR3 contains 14 residues. The cDNA came from 5'RACE with 10-nucleotide random UMIs. The output of every sequencing run, over 180 million TCR-beta sequences, came from 15-18 subjects. One entry per CDR3 protein, called by TCRdb with MiXCR from the 5' RACE reads. The sample has some 29,000 distinct CDR3 sequences, 9% to 13% seen once; the top ten hold about 5.3%.

The chain combines TRBV4-2 with TRBJ2-3; possibly TRBD2 for D (5 bases). The sequenced material came from PBMCs. The sequence was collected from a woman aged 60 to 75 in good health. The CDR3 nucleotides read TGTGCCAGCAGCCAACTCCGGGGTGCAGATACGCAGTATTTT. Encoded protein: CASSQLRGADTQYF.